The 14 T cell receptor beta chains below come from one sample, sequenced in a study of blood T cells in healthy people across ages. Sample-barcoded 5' priming and a J-beta primer mix drove a second PCR of about 7 to 11 cycles. Via MiXCR, TCRdb re-called the 5' RACE reads, giving one row per CDR3 protein. This sample carries approximately 1,000,000 distinct CDR3 sequences, 45% of them seen once, and the ten largest clones take 15% to 20%. Source material: blood. These receptors originate from a woman aged 55-69 years in good health.

This clonotype was seen a handful of times. The genes are TRBV9 and TRBJ2-7; D gene ambiguous. This CDR3 has 13 residues. Trimming removed 1 base at V and 3 bases at J, with 8 bases between. Germline CDR1 is SGDLS and CDR2 is YYNGEE. CDR3 amino acids: CASSVNPNYEQYF. The DNA for the CDR3 is TGTGCCAGCAGCGTAAACCCCAACTACGAGCAGTACTTC.

The chain is built from TRBV27 and TRBJ2-5, with D unclear. Near its end, the DNA agrees better with TRBJ2-7, so the J call may be wrong. Germline V gives CDR1 MNHEY, CDR2 SMNVEV (reference sequence). CDR3 length equals 12 residues. CDR3 bases: TGTGCCAGCAGTTTTTTTGGGGACGAGCAGTACTTC. This codes for CASSFFGDEQYF.

The chain couples TRBV2 to TRBJ2-4; 13 bases map to TRBD2. The DNA end is a closer match to TRBJ2-5, so the J assignment may be wrong. The CDR3 has 16 amino acids. Per the germline V gene, CDR1 is SNHLY and CDR2 is FYNNEI. The CDR3 sequence: CASSEGGLAGIETQYF. For the CDR3, the DNA is TGTGCCAGCAGTGAAGGGGGACTAGCGGGAATAGAGACCCAGTACTTC.

The J gene is TRBJ2-7, the V gene TRBV25-1; D is unclear. The ends were cut back, 6 bases at V and 6 bases at J, with 12 bases in the middle. The CDR3 covers 12 residues. CDR1 is MGHDK, CDR2 SYGVNS, per germline. CDR3 sequence reads: CASSPTGPEQYF. CDR3 bases: TGTGCCAGCAGCCCTACGGGCCCCGAGCAGTACTTC.

This clonotype was counted a single time. The chain is built from TRBV12-5 and TRBJ2-1; D is possibly TRBD2 (5 bases). With 5 bases removed from V and 9 bases from J, the gap between germline ends came to 14 bases. This CDR3 contains 13 residues. Germline V lookup: CDR1 LGHNT, CDR2 FRNRAP. The CDR3 here is CASGHGPDFEQFF. In DNA form, the CDR3 reads TGTGCTAGTGGTCACGGACCGGACTTTGAGCAGTTCTTC.

This clonotype was seen only a few times. This chain uses TRBV18 with TRBJ2-1; 11 nucleotides agree with TRBD2. V lost 0 bases to trimming and J lost 10 bases; unmatched junction nucleotides: 11. From germline, CDR1 is KGHSH and CDR2 LQKENI. The CDR3 sequence is 17 residues long. This CDR3 is CASSPPVLAGGPREQFF. DNA of the CDR3: TGTGCCAGCTCACCACCGGTTTTAGCGGGAGGGCCTCGAGAGCAGTTCTTC.

The table lists this clonotype with a few counts. The chain carries TRBV5-1 and TRBJ2-1, with D hard to call. CDR1 is SGHRS and CDR2 is YFSETQ in the germline V gene. The CDR3 is 15 amino acids. Trimming removed 1 base at V and 5 bases at J, with 13 bases between. The CDR3 bases are TGCGCCAGCAGCTTGTCGGATAGGAGCGACAATGAGCAGTTCTTC. Amino acids: CASSLSDRSDNEQFF. The full variable domain, rest sourced from reference TRBV5-1 and TRBJ2-1, is KAGVTQTPRYLIKTRGQQVTLSCSPISGHRSVSWYQQTPGQGLQFLFEYFSETQRNKGNFPGRFSGRQFSNSRSEMNVSTLELGDSALYLCASSLSDRSDNEQFFGPGTRLTVL.

The chain links TRBV11-2 to TRBJ2-1; a possible D gene is TRBD2 (5 bases). Germline V gene sequence: CDR1 SGHAT, CDR2 FQNNGV. There are 14 residues in the CDR3. V lost 0 bases, J lost 3 bases, and 6 bases lay in between. The CDR3 loop is CASSLDRDYNEQFF. The DNA for the CDR3 is TGTGCCAGCAGCTTAGACCGGGACTACAATGAGCAGTTCTTC.

V and J are TRBV29-1 and TRBJ2-7; D is perhaps TRBD2 (5 bases). Deletions cut 4 bases from V and 7 bases from J, with 20 bases between. The CDR3 spans 14 residues. Germline CDR1 SQVTM, CDR2 ANQGSEA. In DNA, the CDR3 is TGCAGCGTTGCGGTAGCGTTATCCTACAATGAGCAGTACTTC. Translating it yields CSVAVALSYNEQYF.

The chain uses TRBV2 and TRBJ2-1; possibly TRBD1 for D (6 bases). Germline assignment: CDR1 SNHLY and CDR2 FYNNEI. Trimming removed 5 bases from V and 5 bases from J, with 19 bases in between. CDR3 size: 16 residues. The CDR3 region is CASSLQGRYRNNEQFF. CDR3 coding DNA: TGTGCCAGCAGTTTGCAGGGGCGCTACCGCAACAATGAGCAGTTCTTC.

The chain couples TRBV29-1 to TRBJ2-5; 8 nucleotides align to TRBD1. V was clipped by 5 bases and J by 11 bases; unmatched bases: 10. The germline gives CDR1 SQVTM, CDR2 ANQGSEA. The CDR3 spans 12 residues. The CDR3, as DNA: TGCAGCGTTCAGGGGGCCGGCAATGAGCAGTACTTC. It is translated as CSVQGAGNEQYF.

The rearrangement joins TRBV2 to TRBJ2-5, with TRBD1 as a possible D gene (5 bases). The germline V gene encodes CDR1 SNHLY and CDR2 FYNNEI. Trimming left V 4 bases short and J 5 bases short, with 14 bases between. The CDR3 sequence is 14 residues long. The CDR3 is CASSGGVSGETQYF. The CDR3 coding sequence is TGTGCCAGCAGTGGCGGAGTCTCAGGGGAGACCCAGTACTTC.

The rearrangement joins TRBV2 to TRBJ2-1; 11 bases match TRBD2. Germline CDR1 and CDR2: SNHLY and FYNNEI. V dropped 7 bases and J dropped 6; count of bases not matched to a gene: 8. The CDR3 is made up of 15 amino acids. CDR3 nucleotide sequence: TGTGCCAGCACCTCAAGACTAGCGGGGCTCAATGAGCAGTTCTTC. This encodes CASTSRLAGLNEQFF.

This clonotype was detected ten times or more. The V and J genes are TRBV18 and TRBJ2-5; D is unresolved. Germline CDR1 and CDR2: KGHSH and LQKENI. V lost 1 base to trimming and J lost 4 bases, with 4 bases between them. The CDR3 consists of 12 residues. The CDR3 DNA reads as TGTGCCAGCTCACCACGTGGAGAGACCCAGTACTTC. Translation gives CASSPRGETQYF.